The sequence of this T cell receptor beta chain was determined in a study of CD8 T cells in ankylosing spondylitis. Study-wide points: Made up of eight highly homologous variants, a TCR beta motif appeared characteristic of ankylosing spondylitis blood.

Each CDR3 protein gets one entry after TCRdb re-called the 5' RACE reads with MiXCR. Of over 600,000 distinct CDR3 sequences in the sample, 15% to 20% were seen once. This CDR3 is built from 14 residues. The V segment lost 5 bases and the J segment 2 bases; nucleotides outside the gene matches: 3. Germline V lookup: CDR1 MDHEN, CDR2 SYDVKM. A remark on this clonotype: Its matching antigen is unknown. A much bigger clone sits one base away, suggesting this may be a read error.

This sequence originates from a male donor with ankylosing spondylitis. Sequenced material: blood, either unsorted or a sorted T cell fraction (not recorded which). The genes are TRBV28 and TRBJ1-5; 7 bases match TRBD1. For the CDR3, the DNA is TGTGCCAGCAGTATCGGACAGGGCAATCAGCCCCAGCATTTT. Protein: CASSIGQGNQPQHF.